This T cell receptor (beta chain) was captured in a study of Graves' ophthalmopathy and Graves' hyperthyroidism. Points from the study as a whole: Among expanded thyroid clonotypes above 0.001 frequency, most also occurred in blood.

There are many counts of this clonotype. Its antigen is still unknown. Amplifying from RNA transcripts, the study obtained TCR beta CDR3 regions. Second-round multiplex PCR came after a first-round RT-PCR that employed HTBI primers. From the multiplex PCR reads, TCRdb called clonotypes with MiXCR, one entry per CDR3 protein. The data show 300,000 or so distinct CDR3 sequences, roughly 15% seen once. Sequencing was done on a sample of peripheral blood. This clonotype was sampled from an adult man with Graves' ophthalmopathy.

The CDR3 sequence: CASSAGRMPSNQPQHF. The CDR3 DNA reads as TGTGCCAGCAGTGCGGGCAGGATGCCTAGCAATCAGCCCCAGCATTTT. The chain joins TRBV6-1 to TRBJ1-5; no firm D call. The germline V gene has CDR1 MNHNS and CDR2 SASEGT. The CDR3 spans 16 residues. V was shortened by 4 bases and J by 0 bases, with 13 bases between the two germline ends.